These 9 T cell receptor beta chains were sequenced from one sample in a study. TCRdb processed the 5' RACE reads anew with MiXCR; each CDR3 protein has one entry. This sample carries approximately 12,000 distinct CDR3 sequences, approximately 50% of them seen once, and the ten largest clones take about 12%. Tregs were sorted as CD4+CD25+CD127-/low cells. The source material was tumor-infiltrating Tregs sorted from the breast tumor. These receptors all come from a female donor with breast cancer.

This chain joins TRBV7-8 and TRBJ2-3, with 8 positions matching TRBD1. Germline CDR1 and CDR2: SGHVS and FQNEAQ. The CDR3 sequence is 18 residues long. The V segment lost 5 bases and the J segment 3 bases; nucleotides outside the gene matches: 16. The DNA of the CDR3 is TGTGCCAGCAGCCCAGGAACGATGCAGGGGGCGCAGACAGATACGCAGTATTTT. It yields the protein CASSPGTMQGAQTDTQYF.

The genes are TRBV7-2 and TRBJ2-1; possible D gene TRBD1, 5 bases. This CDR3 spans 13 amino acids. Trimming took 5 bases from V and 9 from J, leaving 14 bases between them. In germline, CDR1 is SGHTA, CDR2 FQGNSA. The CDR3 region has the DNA TGTGCCAGCAGCGCGGACCCTCAGGGTGAGCAGTTCTTC. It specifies CASSADPQGEQFF.

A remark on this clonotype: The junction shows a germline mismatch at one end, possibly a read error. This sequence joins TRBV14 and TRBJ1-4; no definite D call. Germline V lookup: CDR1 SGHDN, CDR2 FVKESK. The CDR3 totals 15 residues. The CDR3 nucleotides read TGTGCCGGCAGCCAACCGACGGGGTATGAGGAAAAACTGTTTTTT. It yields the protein CAGSQPTGYEEKLFF.

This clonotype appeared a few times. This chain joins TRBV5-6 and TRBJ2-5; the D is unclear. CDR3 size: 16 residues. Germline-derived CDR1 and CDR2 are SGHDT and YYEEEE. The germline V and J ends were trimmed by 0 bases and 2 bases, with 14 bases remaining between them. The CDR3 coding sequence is TGTGCCAGCAGCTTGGAGGCAGCACCAATTCAAGAGACCCAGTACTTC. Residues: CASSLEAAPIQETQYF.

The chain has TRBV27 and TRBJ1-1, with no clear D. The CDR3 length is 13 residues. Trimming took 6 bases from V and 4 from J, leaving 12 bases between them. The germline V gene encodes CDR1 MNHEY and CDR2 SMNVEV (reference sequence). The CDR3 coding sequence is TGTGCCAGCAGAAGACCGGGAGGCACTGAAGCTTTCTTT. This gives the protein CASRRPGGTEAFF.

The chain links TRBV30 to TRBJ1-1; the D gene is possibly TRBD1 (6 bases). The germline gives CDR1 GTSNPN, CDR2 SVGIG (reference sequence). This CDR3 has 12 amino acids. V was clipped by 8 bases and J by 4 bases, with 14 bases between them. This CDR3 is CAGDTGFTEAFF. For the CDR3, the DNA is TGTGCCGGAGATACAGGGTTCACTGAAGCTTTCTTT.

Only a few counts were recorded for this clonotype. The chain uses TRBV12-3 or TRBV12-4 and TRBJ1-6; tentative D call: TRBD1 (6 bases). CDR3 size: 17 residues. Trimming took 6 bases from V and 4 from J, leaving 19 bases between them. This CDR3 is CASSKKQGSRYNSPLHF. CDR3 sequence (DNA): TGTGCCAGCAGCAAGAAACAGGGAAGTCGTTATAATTCACCCCTCCACTTT.

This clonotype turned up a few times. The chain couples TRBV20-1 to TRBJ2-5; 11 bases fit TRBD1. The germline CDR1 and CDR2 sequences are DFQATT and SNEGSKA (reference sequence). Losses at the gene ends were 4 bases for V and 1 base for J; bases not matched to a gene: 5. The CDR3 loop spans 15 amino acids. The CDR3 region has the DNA TGCAGTGCTACCGGGACAGGGGGTAGCCAAGAGACCCAGTACTTC. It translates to CSATGTGGSQETQYF.

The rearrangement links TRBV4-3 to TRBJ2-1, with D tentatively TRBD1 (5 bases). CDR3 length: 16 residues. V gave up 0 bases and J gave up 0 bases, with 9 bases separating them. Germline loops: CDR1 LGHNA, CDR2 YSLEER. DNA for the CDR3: TGCGCCAGCAGCCAAGACCCAGGGATCTCCTACAATGAGCAGTTCTTC. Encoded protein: CASSQDPGISYNEQFF.